This TCR beta chain was captured by sequencing in a study of OX40 agonist ivuxolimab in advanced cancers. In the study overall: In this cohort, patients received ivuxolimab, an agonistic anti-OX40 (CD134) antibody. At 82.7% male, the cohort had a mean age of around 56 years, ranging from about 23 to 79. General study findings and limits: At 0.1 to 3.0 mg/kg, clonal expansion of CD4+ and CD8+ blood T cells had occurred by week 6.

On this clone: Its antigen is not known.

Autoimmune disease history or systemic immunosuppression was exclusionary. Germline assignment: CDR1 MNHNY and CDR2 SVGAGI (reference sequence). The CDR3 totals 16 residues. J lost 3 bases, V lost 0 bases, and 1 base had no gene match. Profiled with immunoSEQ multiplex PCR; TCRdb holds only in-frame clones, not every one. The sample shows some 65,000 clones, more than 75% of them seen only once. The input for sequencing was CD4+ or CD8+ T cells sorted from blood, taken in a trial of the OX40 agonist ivuxolimab. The source is an adult with an advanced solid tumor such as melanoma, head and neck, liver or kidney cancer. V and J are TRBV6-6 and TRBJ1-4; 10 nucleotides match TRBD1. The CDR3 DNA reads as TGTGCCAGCAGTTACTCAGACAGGGGGCCTAATGAAAAACTGTTTTTT. As protein: CASSYSDRGPNEKLFF.